These 19 T cell receptor beta chains originate from one sample sequenced in a study of blood T cell repertoires in COVID-19. The assay was immunoSEQ multiplex PCR, and TCRdb's table has in-frame clones only and misses some. The sample has over 150,000 clones, about four fifths seen once. Sequenced sample: peripheral blood. These receptors originate from a woman aged 80 or over with COVID-19, enrolled during active disease.

The chain couples TRBV11-2 to TRBJ2-7, with unresolved D. This CDR3 is 13 amino acids long. V lost 1 base, J lost 9 bases, and 13 bases lay in between. Germline V lookup: CDR1 SGHAT, CDR2 FQNNGV. CDR3 residues: CASSLGTSERQYF. In nucleotides, the CDR3 is TGTGCCAGCAGCTTAGGCACGTCCGAGAGGCAGTACTTC.

The genes are TRBV7-6 and TRBJ1-1, with D possibly matching TRBD1 (6 bases). V gave up 5 bases and J gave up 5 bases, with 18 bases separating them. The V gene's germline CDR1 is SGHVS and CDR2 FNYEAQ. CDR3 length: 15 residues. CDR3 in amino acids: CASSQMDSRLTEAFF. CDR3 nucleotides: TGTGCCAGCAGCCAGATGGACAGTAGGTTGACTGAAGCTTTCTTT.

CDR3 nucleotides: TGTGCCAGTAGTATAGGCCCCGGGACCTGGGGGAGGGACACTGAAGCTTTCTTT. Amino acid sequence: CASSIGPGTWGRDTEAFF. This chain connects TRBV19 to TRBJ1-1, with D possibly being TRBD1 (5 bases). V lost 1 base, J lost 3 bases, and 21 bases lay in between. This CDR3 spans 18 amino acids. Germline CDR1 LNHDA, CDR2 SQIVND (reference sequence).

V and J are TRBV6-4 and TRBJ1-2, with D possibly matching TRBD1 (6 bases). The V gene's germline CDR1 is MRHNA and CDR2 SNTAGT. Trimming stripped 4 bases from V and 4 bases from J, with 7 bases between. The CDR3 has 12 residues. CDR3 bases: TGTGCCAGCAGTGCCAGGGGCTATGGCTACACCTTC. It translates to CASSARGYGYTF.

The rearrangement joins TRBV6-5 to TRBJ2-1; 8 bases map to TRBD2. Trimming cost V 6 bases and J 4 bases; bases outside gene matches: 2. The CDR3 is 13 residues long. Germline V gene sequence: CDR1 MNHEY, CDR2 SVGAGI. Written as DNA, the CDR3 is TGTGCCAGCAGAACTAGCGGTTACAATGAGCAGTTCTTC. Its protein is CASRTSGYNEQFF.

This sequence joins TRBV18 and TRBJ2-7, with 14 bases fitting TRBD2. CDR1 and CDR2 (germline): KGHSH, LQKENI. J lost 3 bases, V lost 6 bases, and 22 bases had no gene match. The CDR3 runs to 21 residues. This CDR3 is CASSQRNDRTSGGPPHYEQYF. The CDR3 coding sequence is TGTGCCAGCTCCCAACGAAACGACAGGACTAGCGGGGGGCCCCCCCACTACGAGCAGTACTTC.

This chain uses TRBV29-1 with TRBJ1-4, with 10 bases matching TRBD1. The CDR3 is made up of 13 amino acids. The germline CDR1 and CDR2 sequences are SQVTM and ANQGSEA. Trimming cost V 7 bases and J 5 bases; bases outside gene matches: 4. As DNA, the CDR3 is TGCAGCGCCGGACAGGGGGTAAATGAAAAACTGTTTTTT. Translating gives CSAGQGVNEKLFF.

This clone occurred a few times. The chain has TRBV27 and TRBJ1-5; unclear D gene. The CDR3 has 14 amino acids. Trimming stripped 1 base from V and 7 bases from J, with 11 bases between. Germline values: CDR1 MNHEY, CDR2 SMNVEV (reference sequence). This CDR3 is CASSLFAGSQPQHF. The CDR3 DNA follows: TGTGCCAGCAGTTTATTTGCGGGTTCCCAGCCCCAGCATTTT.

This clone was detected only a few times. V usage is TRBV27 and J usage is TRBJ1-4; the match to TRBD1 covers 9 bases. The V gene's germline CDR1 is MNHEY and CDR2 SMNVEV (reference sequence). The trim removed 6 bases at V and 9 bases at J, leaving 5 bases unmatched. This CDR3 region has 13 residues. The CDR3 loop reads CASSGTGSQKLFF. CDR3 DNA sequence: TGTGCCAGCAGCGGGACAGGGAGTCAAAAACTGTTTTTT.

This sequence joins TRBV13 and TRBJ2-3, with TRBD2 identical over 10 bases. Germline V gene lookup returns CDR1 PRHDT and CDR2 FYEKMQ (reference sequence). The CDR3 length is 15 residues. Trimming removed 8 bases from V and 14 bases from J; junction bases left unmatched: 19. Here the CDR3 DNA reads TGTGCCAGCGAAGAGCGGGGGGGACAATTGTTTCGTGGGTATTTT. Protein product: CASEERGGQLFRGYF. Combining the CDR3 with reference TRBV13 and TRBJ2-3 gives the whole variable domain AAGVIQSPRHLIKEKRETATLKCYPIPRHDTVYWYQQGPGQDPQFLISFYEKMQSDKGSIPDRFSAQQFSDYHSELNMSSLELGDSALYFCASEERGGQLFRGYFGPGTRLTVL.

The V and J genes are TRBV7-2 and TRBJ2-3; no definite D call. In germline, CDR1 is SGHTA, CDR2 FQGNSA. The CDR3 is 18 amino acids. The ends were cut back, 1 base at V and 2 bases at J, with 19 bases in the middle. The CDR3 loop reads CASSLGGEVWRLTDTQYF. The CDR3 DNA reads TGTGCCAGCAGCTTAGGTGGAGAAGTCTGGCGGCTCACAGATACGCAGTATTTT.

This clone was counted a single time. The rearrangement links TRBV5-4 to TRBJ1-1; D is perhaps TRBD1 (6 bases). The CDR3 has 13 amino acids. Germline CDR1 SGHNT, CDR2 YYREEE (reference sequence). Trimming removed 0 bases from V and 6 bases from J, with 9 bases in between. CDR3 amino acids: CASSLATGPEAFF. In nucleotides, the CDR3 is TGTGCCAGCAGCTTGGCCACAGGGCCTGAAGCTTTCTTT.

The chain recombines TRBV19 with TRBJ1-1; no firm D call. V lost 5 bases and J 0 bases, leaving 13 bases between the germline ends. The germline CDR1 and CDR2 sequences are LNHDA and SQIVND (reference sequence). The CDR3 covers 15 residues. CDR3 sequence (DNA): TGTGCCAGTAGTGAGGGCCCTCTTATGAACACTGAAGCTTTCTTT. This codes for CASSEGPLMNTEAFF.

The chain employs TRBV18 and TRBJ2-6; TRBD1 matches at 7 bases. The CDR3 has 15 amino acids. CDR1 is KGHSH and CDR2 is LQKENI in the germline V gene. Trimming removed 6 bases from V and 4 bases from J; junction bases left unmatched: 6. DNA for the CDR3: TGTGCCAGCTCCCCCGACAGGGCCGGGGCCAACGTCCTGACTTTC. Translating gives CASSPDRAGANVLTF.

The rearrangement joins TRBV18 to TRBJ1-2; weak D call: TRBD1 (5 bases). Germline CDR1 reads KGHSH; CDR2 reads LQKENI. Trimming removed 3 bases from V and 5 bases from J, with 13 bases in between. CDR3 size: 14 residues. The CDR3 coding sequence is TGTGCCAGCTCACCTGGGGGGAACGGATATGGCTACACCTTC. Its protein is CASSPGGNGYGYTF.

The CDR3 region is CASSIYREREGPPGDGYTF. CDR3 sequence (DNA): TGTGCCAGTAGTATATACCGGGAGAGAGAAGGCCCCCCGGGGGATGGCTACACCTTC. The chain couples TRBV19 to TRBJ1-2, with D perhaps matching TRBD1 (5 bases). Germline V lookup: CDR1 LNHDA, CDR2 SQIVND (reference sequence). The CDR3 is 19 amino acids. Trimming took off 2 bases at V and 6 bases at J, with 28 bases between the two ends.

The V and J genes are TRBV4-1 and TRBJ1-2; unclear D gene. The germline V gene encodes CDR1 MGHRA and CDR2 YSYEKL. The CDR3 has 15 residues. Trimming took 0 bases from V and 3 from J, leaving 11 bases between them. CDR3 in amino acids: CASSQDWEGYYGYTF. CDR3 bases: TGCGCCAGCAGCCAAGATTGGGAGGGTTACTATGGCTACACCTTC.

The chain combines TRBV3-1 (or the pseudogene TRBV3-2) with TRBJ1-4; D may be TRBD1 (5 bases). The CDR3 contains 18 residues. Trimming pared 4 bases from V and 3 bases from J, leaving 21 bases between. Germline V gene data show CDR1 as LGHDT and CDR2 as YNNKEL (reference sequence). The CDR3 sequence is CASSPQGAGFLPNEKLFF. CDR3 DNA: TGTGCCAGCAGCCCACAAGGGGCAGGGTTCCTCCCTAATGAAAAACTGTTTTTT.

J is TRBJ2-7 and V is TRBV28; 7 positions match TRBD2. The J segment lost 3 bases and the V segment lost 6 bases, leaving 2 bases of the junction unmatched. Per germline, CDR1 MDHEN and CDR2 SYDVKM. The length of the CDR3 is 12 residues. CDR3 protein: CASRTSFYEQYF. CDR3 DNA: TGTGCCAGCAGGACTAGCTTCTACGAGCAGTACTTC. The whole variable domain, filled in from reference TRBV28 and TRBJ2-7, reads DVKVTQSSRYLVKRTGEKVFLECVQDMDHENMFWYRQDPGLGLRLIYFSYDVKMKEKGDIPEGYSVSREKKERFSLILESASTNQTSMYLCASRTSFYEQYFGPGTRLTVT.